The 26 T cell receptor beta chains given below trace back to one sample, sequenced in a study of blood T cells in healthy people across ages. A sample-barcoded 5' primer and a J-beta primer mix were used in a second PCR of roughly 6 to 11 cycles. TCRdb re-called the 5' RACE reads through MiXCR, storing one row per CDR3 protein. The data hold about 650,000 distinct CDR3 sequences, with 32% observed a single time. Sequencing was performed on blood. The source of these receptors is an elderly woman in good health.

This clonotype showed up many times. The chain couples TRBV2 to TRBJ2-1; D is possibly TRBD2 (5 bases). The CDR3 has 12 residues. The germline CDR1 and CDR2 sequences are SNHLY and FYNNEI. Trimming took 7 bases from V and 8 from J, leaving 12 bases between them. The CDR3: CASKGLSDEQFF. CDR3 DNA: TGTGCCAGCAAAGGACTCTCCGATGAGCAGTTCTTC.

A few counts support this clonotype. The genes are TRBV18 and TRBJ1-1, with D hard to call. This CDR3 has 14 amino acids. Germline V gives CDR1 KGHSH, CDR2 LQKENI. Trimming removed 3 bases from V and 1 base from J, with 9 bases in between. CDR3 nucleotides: TGTGCCAGCTCACCCCTGACACAGAACACTGAAGCTTTCTTT. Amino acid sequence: CASSPLTQNTEAFF.

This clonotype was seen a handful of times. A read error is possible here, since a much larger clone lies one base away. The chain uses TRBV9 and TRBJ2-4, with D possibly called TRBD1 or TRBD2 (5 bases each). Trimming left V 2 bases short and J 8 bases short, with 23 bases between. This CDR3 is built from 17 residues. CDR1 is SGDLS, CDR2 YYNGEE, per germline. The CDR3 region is CASSVGVERGDWDIQYF. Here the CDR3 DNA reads TGTGCCAGCAGCGTGGGGGTCGAGAGGGGTGACTGGGACATTCAGTACTTC.

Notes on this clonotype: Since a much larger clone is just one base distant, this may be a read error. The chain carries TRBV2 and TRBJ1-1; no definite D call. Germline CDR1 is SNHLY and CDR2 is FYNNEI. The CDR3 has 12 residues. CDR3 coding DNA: TGTGCCAGCAAGTTGACGAACACTGATGCTTTCTTT. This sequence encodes CASKLTNTDAFF.

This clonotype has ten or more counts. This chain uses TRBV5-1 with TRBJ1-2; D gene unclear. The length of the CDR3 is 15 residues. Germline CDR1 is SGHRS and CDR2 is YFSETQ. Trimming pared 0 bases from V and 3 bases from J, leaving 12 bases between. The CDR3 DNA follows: TGCGCCAGCAGCTTGGATCGTCCGGAGGACTATGGCTACACCTTC. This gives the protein CASSLDRPEDYGYTF.

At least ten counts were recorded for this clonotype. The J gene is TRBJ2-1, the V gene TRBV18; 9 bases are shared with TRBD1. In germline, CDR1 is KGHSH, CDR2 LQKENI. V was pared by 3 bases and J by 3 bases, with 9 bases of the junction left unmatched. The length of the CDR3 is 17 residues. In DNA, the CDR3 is TGTGCCAGCTCACCCTATACCGGGGACAGGGTCTACAATGAGCAGTTCTTC. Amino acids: CASSPYTGDRVYNEQFF.

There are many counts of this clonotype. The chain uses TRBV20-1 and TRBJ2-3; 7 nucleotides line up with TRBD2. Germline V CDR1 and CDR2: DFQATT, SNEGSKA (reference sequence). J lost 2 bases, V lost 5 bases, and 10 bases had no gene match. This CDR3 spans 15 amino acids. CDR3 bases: TGCAGTGCTCCGGAGGGGCTAGCGGCCACAGATACGCAGTATTTT. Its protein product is CSAPEGLAATDTQYF.

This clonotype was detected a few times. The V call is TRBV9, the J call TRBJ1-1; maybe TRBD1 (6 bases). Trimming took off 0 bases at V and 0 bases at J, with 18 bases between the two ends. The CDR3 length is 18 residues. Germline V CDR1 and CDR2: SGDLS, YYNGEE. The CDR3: CASSVDDKGELMNTEAFF. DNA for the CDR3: TGTGCCAGCAGCGTAGACGATAAGGGGGAACTCATGAACACTGAAGCTTTCTTT.

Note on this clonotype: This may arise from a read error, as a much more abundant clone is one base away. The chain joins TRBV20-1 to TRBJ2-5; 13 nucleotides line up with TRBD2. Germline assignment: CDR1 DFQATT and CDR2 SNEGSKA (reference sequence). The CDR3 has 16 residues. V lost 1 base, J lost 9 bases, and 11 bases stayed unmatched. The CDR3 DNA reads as TGCAGTGCTAGAGGGACTAGCGGGGGCCGAGGGGAGGCCCAGTACTTC. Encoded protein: CSARGTSGGRGEAQYF.

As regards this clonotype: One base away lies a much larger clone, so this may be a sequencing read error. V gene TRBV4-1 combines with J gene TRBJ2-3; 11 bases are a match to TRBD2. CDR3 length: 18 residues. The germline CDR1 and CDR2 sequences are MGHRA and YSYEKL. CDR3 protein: CANSQDLLAGADTDTQYF. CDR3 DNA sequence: TGCGCCAACAGCCAAGACTTACTAGCGGGGGCCGACACAGATACGCAGTATTTT.

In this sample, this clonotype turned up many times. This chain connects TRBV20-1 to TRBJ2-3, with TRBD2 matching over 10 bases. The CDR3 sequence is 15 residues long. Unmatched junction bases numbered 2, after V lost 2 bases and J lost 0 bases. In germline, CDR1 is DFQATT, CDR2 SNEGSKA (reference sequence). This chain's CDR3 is CSARILAGSTDTQYF. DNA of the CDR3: TGCAGTGCTAGAATACTAGCGGGAAGCACAGATACGCAGTATTTT.

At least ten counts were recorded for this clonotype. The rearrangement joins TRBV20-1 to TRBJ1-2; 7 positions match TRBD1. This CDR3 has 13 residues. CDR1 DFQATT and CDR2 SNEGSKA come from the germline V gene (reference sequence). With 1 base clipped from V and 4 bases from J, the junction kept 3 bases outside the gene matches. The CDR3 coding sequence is TGCAGTGCTAGAGTGGACAGGCCCTATGGCTACACCTTC. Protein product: CSARVDRPYGYTF.

This chain's CDR3 is CASSLAGSPSSYEQYF. In DNA form, the CDR3 reads TGCGCCAGCAGCTTGGCAGGCTCCCCTAGCTCCTACGAGCAGTACTTC. The genes are TRBV5-1 and TRBJ2-7; no definite D call. Trimming stripped 0 bases from V and 0 bases from J, with 13 bases between. The CDR3 is made up of 16 amino acids. CDR1 and CDR2 (germline): SGHRS, YFSETQ.

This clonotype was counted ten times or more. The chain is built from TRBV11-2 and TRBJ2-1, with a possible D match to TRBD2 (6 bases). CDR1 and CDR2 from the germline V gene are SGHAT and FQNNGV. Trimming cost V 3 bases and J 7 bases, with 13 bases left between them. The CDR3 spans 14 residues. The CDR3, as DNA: TGTGCCAGCAGCTTCGGCGGGGACCGGAATGAGCAGTTCTTC. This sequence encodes CASSFGGDRNEQFF.

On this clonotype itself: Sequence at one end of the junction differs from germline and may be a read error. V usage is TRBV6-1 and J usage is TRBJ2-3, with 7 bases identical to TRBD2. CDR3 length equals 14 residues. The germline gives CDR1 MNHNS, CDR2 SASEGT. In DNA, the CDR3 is TGTACCGGCAGTGAAGCCGGGACTACCGGTACGCGGTATTTT. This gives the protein CTGSEAGTTGTRYF.

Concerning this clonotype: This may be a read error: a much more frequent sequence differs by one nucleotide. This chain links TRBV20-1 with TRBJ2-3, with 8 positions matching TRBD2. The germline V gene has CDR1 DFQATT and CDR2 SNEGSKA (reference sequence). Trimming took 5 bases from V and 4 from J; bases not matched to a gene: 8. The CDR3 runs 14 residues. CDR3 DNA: TGCAGTGCTGGAAGCGGGAGAGGCGCAGATACGCAGTATTTT. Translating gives CSAGSGRGADTQYF.

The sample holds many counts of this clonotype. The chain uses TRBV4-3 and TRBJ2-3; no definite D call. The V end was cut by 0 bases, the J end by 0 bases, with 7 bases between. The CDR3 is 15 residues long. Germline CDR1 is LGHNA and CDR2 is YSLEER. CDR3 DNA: TGCGCCAGCAGCCAAGATTCCGGTAGCACAGATACGCAGTATTTT. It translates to CASSQDSGSTDTQYF.

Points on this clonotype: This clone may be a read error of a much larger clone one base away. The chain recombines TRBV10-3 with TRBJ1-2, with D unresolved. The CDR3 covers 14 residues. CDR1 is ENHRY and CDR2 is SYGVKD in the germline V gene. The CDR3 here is CTITGSALNYGYTF. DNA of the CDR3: TGTACCATCACCGGGAGCGCACTTAACTATGGCTACACCTTC.

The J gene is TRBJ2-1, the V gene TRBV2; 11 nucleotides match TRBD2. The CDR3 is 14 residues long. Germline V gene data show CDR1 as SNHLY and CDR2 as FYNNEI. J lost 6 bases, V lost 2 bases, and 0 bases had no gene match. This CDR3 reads CASSELAGGNEQFF. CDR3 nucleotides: TGTGCCAGCAGTGAACTAGCGGGGGGCAATGAGCAGTTCTTC.

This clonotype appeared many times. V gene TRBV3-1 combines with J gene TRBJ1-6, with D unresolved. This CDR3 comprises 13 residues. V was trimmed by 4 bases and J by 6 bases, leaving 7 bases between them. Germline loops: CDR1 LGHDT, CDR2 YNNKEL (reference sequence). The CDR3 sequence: CASSRDGNSPLHF. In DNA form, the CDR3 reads TGTGCCAGCAGCCGCGATGGTAATTCACCCCTCCACTTT. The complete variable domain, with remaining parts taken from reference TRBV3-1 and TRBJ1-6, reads DTAVSQTPKYLVTQMGNDKSIKCEQNLGHDTMYWYKQDSKKFLKIMFSYNNKELIINETVPNRFSPKSPDKAHLNLHINSLELGDSAVYFCASSRDGNSPLHFGNGTRLTVT.

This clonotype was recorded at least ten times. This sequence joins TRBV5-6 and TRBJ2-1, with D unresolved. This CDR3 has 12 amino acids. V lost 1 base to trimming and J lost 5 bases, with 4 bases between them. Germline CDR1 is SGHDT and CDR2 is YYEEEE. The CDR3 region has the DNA TGTGCCAGCAGCTTGAGAAACAATGAGCAGTTCTTC. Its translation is CASSLRNNEQFF.

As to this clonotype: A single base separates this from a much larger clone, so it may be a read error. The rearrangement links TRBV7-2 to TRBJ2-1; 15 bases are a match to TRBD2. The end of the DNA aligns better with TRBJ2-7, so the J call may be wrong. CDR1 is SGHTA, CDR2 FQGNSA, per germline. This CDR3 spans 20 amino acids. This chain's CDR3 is CASSREGRTSGGAHYNEQYF. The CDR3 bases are TGTGCCAGCAGCCGAGAGGGGAGGACTAGCGGGGGGGCCCACTACAATGAGCAGTACTTC.

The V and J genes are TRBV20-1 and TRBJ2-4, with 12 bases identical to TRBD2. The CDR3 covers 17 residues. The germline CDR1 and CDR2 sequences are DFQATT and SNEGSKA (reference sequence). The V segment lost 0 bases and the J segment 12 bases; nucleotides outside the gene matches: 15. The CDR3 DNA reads TGCAGTGCTAGAGATTCCCGGACTAGCGGGATTGGGTACAGTCAGTACTTC. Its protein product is CSARDSRTSGIGYSQYF.

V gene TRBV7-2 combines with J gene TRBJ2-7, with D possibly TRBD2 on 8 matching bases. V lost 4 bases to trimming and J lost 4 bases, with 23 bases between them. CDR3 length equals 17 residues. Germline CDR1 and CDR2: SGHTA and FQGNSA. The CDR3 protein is CASSSQGGSSGAYEQYF. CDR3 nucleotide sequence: TGTGCCAGCAGCTCCCAGGGGGGGAGTAGCGGGGCGTACGAGCAGTACTTC.

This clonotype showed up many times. The CDR3 DNA sequence: TGTGCCAGCAGCCAGGACATTGGCGGGGGTGGGGATACGCAGTATTTT. Amino acids: CASSQDIGGGGDTQYF. The chain joins TRBV7-3 to TRBJ2-3, with 7 bases matching TRBD2. J gave up 6 bases and V 5 bases, and 14 bases lay outside the gene matches. The CDR3 length is 16 residues. Germline CDR1 and CDR2: SGHTA and FQGTGA.

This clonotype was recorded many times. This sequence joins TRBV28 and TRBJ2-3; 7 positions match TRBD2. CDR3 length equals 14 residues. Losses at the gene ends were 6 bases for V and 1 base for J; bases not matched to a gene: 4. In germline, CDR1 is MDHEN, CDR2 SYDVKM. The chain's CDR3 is CASSFLAGTDTQYF. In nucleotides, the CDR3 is TGTGCCAGCAGCTTCCTAGCGGGCACAGATACGCAGTATTTT.